The subject of this entry is one T cell receptor beta chain. Its antigen remains unknown. The sample comes from a study of CD8 T cells in ankylosing spondylitis. The study, taken as a whole, reports: Disease-linked clones were found to be CD8+ and relatively rare in peripheral blood. Characteristic, it appeared, of ankylosing spondylitis blood was a TCR beta motif of roughly eight highly homologous variants.

Quantitative 5'-RACE was performed with molecular barcodes, and it yielded the TCR beta libraries. TCRdb ran MiXCR on the 5' RACE reads and lists one entry per CDR3 protein. This table holds around 440,000 distinct CDR3 sequences, about 15% found once. Germline values: CDR1 MRHNA, CDR2 SNTAGT. This CDR3 has 15 amino acids. After removal of 6 bases from V and 6 bases from J, the junction contained 8 bases not matched to a gene. The chain links TRBV6-4 to TRBJ2-3; 11 bases are shared with TRBD2. The origin of this receptor is a male donor with ankylosing spondylitis. Sequencing was carried out using blood, either unsorted or a sorted T cell fraction (not recorded which). CDR3 amino acids: CASRPTSGSQDTQYF. For the CDR3, the DNA is TGTGCCAGCAGACCCACTAGCGGGAGTCAGGATACGCAGTATTTT.